The 32 T cell receptor beta chains below come from one sample, sequenced in a study of T cells in localized non-small cell lung cancer. Here immunoSEQ multiplex PCR was the method, and the copy in TCRdb shows in-frame clones only, minus some. This table has 15,000 or so clones, around 80% appearing once. Sequencing used peripheral blood, obtained before any cancer treatment. The source is a male donor aged 60 or older with stage III lung adenocarcinoma.

The rearrangement links TRBV7-9 to TRBJ1-1; a possible D gene is TRBD1 (5 bases). Trimming cost V 7 bases and J 0 bases, with 15 bases left between them. The CDR3 runs to 15 residues. Germline-derived CDR1 and CDR2 are SEHNR and FQNEAQ (reference sequence). The CDR3 loop reads CASTPPIGVNTEAFF. The CDR3 DNA sequence: TGTGCCAGCACTCCCCCGATAGGGGTGAACACTGAAGCTTTCTTT.

This clone appeared once. The chain employs TRBV28 and TRBJ2-1; 9 bases are shared with TRBD2. Per the germline V gene, CDR1 is MDHEN and CDR2 is SYDVKM. This CDR3 is built from 22 residues. J gave up 7 bases and V 2 bases, and 27 bases lay outside the gene matches. The CDR3 here is CASSLPRRAGGPSQRLRNEQFF. For the CDR3, the DNA is TGTGCCAGCAGTTTACCCCGGCGCGCGGGGGGGCCTTCACAGCGCTTACGGAATGAGCAGTTCTTC.

The chain carries TRBV2 and TRBJ1-2; no definite D call. CDR3 length equals 11 residues. Germline CDR1 SNHLY, CDR2 FYNNEI. Trimming pared 6 bases from V and 4 bases from J, leaving 6 bases between. The CDR3 region has the DNA TGTGCCAGCAGGGAGGGCTATGGCTACACCTTC. Protein sequence: CASREGYGYTF.

The CDR3 bases are TGTGCCAGCAGCTTAGATGGGCGGGACGGAAGCACAGATACGCAGTATTTT. Encoded protein: CASSLDGRDGSTDTQYF. This chain joins TRBV11-2 and TRBJ2-3; TRBD2 is a possible D gene (6 bases). This CDR3 spans 17 amino acids. Germline V CDR1 and CDR2: SGHAT, FQNNGV. Trimming took off 0 bases at V and 0 bases at J, with 13 bases between the two ends.

The V gene is TRBV4-1, the J gene TRBJ2-2; 9 bases line up with TRBD2. Germline values: CDR1 MGHRA, CDR2 YSYEKL. The junction had 5 bases not matched to a gene; V was cut back by 2 bases and J by 4 bases. The CDR3 extends over 16 amino acids. Written as DNA, the CDR3 is TGCGCCAGCAGCCAACCCAGCGGGGGGCCCACCGGGGAGCTGTTTTTT. This sequence encodes CASSQPSGGPTGELFF.

This chain joins TRBV30 and TRBJ1-2; D gene ambiguous. The V gene's germline CDR1 is GTSNPN and CDR2 SVGIG (reference sequence). The CDR3 consists of 13 residues. V lost 2 bases, J lost 4 bases, and 11 bases lay in between. CDR3 nucleotides: TGTGCCTGGAGTATCCAGATCAGCTATGGCTACACCTTC. Amino acids: CAWSIQISYGYTF.

This sequence joins TRBV19 and TRBJ2-2; TRBD1 might be the D (6 bases). The CDR3 length is 12 residues. Germline CDR1 and CDR2: LNHDA and SQIVND (reference sequence). The ends were cut back, 11 bases at V and 6 bases at J, with 13 bases in the middle. The CDR3 sequence: CASRGGAGELFF. CDR3 in DNA: TGTGCCTCGAGAGGGGGTGCCGGGGAGCTGTTTTTT.

The CDR3 DNA sequence: TGTGCCTGGATCTCTAGGGTGGGGCAGGGTCGATTGGGGGCTTTCTTT. This sequence encodes CAWISRVGQGRLGAFF. This chain uses TRBV30 with TRBJ1-1; D might be TRBD1 (5 bases). The CDR3 contains 16 residues. V was trimmed by 4 bases and J by 11 bases, leaving 29 bases between them. Germline loops: CDR1 GTSNPN, CDR2 SVGIG (reference sequence).

This chain links TRBV5-1 with TRBJ2-3; unclear D gene. Germline V gene data show CDR1 as SGHRS and CDR2 as YFSETQ. V dropped 2 bases and J dropped 5 bases, with 12 bases sitting between them. This CDR3 comprises 14 residues. CDR3 coding DNA: TGCGCCAGCAGCTTAAAAGCTAGTCTAGATACGCAGTATTTT. It is translated as CASSLKASLDTQYF.

The J gene is TRBJ1-2, the V gene TRBV6-5; 10 bases map to TRBD1. Germline V lookup: CDR1 MNHEY, CDR2 SVGAGI. The V and J ends lost 7 bases and 7 bases, in that order; junction bases with no gene match: 6. CDR3 length equals 13 residues. CDR3 in DNA: TGTGCCAGCACTAAGGACAGGGGGATTGGCTACACCTTC. Its translation: CASTKDRGIGYTF.

The chain uses TRBV4-2 and TRBJ1-5, with D possibly TRBD1 on 6 matching bases. Trimming took 0 bases from V and 3 from J, leaving 6 bases between them. Germline V lookup: CDR1 LGHNA, CDR2 YNFKEQ. The CDR3 is 14 amino acids. Written as DNA, the CDR3 is TGTGCCAGCAGCCAAGAGGGGGCCAATCAGCCCCAGCATTTT. Its translation: CASSQEGANQPQHF.

The chain uses TRBV6-1 and TRBJ2-3; D remains unclear. The germline V gene encodes CDR1 MNHNS and CDR2 SASEGT. There are 14 residues in the CDR3. Trimming removed 3 bases from V and 3 bases from J, with 10 bases in between. The CDR3 nucleotides are TGTGCCAGCAGTGACACTTCGCGAACAGATACGCAGTATTTT. Amino acid sequence: CASSDTSRTDTQYF.

In DNA, the CDR3 is TGTGCCAGCAGCCCGGGGGGGACTCAGGGACTGGGAGGCTACACCTTC. It is translated as CASSPGGTQGLGGYTF. The chain has TRBV5-4 and TRBJ1-2; D perhaps matches TRBD1 (5 bases). Germline loops: CDR1 SGHNT, CDR2 YYREEE (reference sequence). The CDR3 sequence is 16 residues long. V was pared by 4 bases and J by 8 bases, with 24 bases between.

The chain is built from TRBV7-8 and TRBJ1-3; maybe TRBD1 (5 bases). Trimming pared 0 bases from V and 2 bases from J, leaving 8 bases between. This CDR3 has 15 amino acids. Germline loops: CDR1 SGHVS, CDR2 FQNEAQ. CDR3 bases: TGTGCCAGCAGCTTAGCTCAGGGAACTGGAAACACCATATATTTT. Protein: CASSLAQGTGNTIYF.

This clone has only a few counts. V usage is TRBV10-1 and J usage is TRBJ2-2; 11 nucleotides align to TRBD2. CDR1 WNHNN and CDR2 SYGVQD come from the germline V gene (reference sequence). Trimming at V came to 7 bases and at J to 10 bases, leaving 8 bases not matched to a gene. The CDR3 totals 14 residues. The DNA of the CDR3 is TGCGCCAGCATCCCTAGCGGGAGGTCGGCGGAGCTGTTTTTT. Encoded protein: CASIPSGRSAELFF.

This clone was recorded once. This chain uses TRBV9 with TRBJ2-3; unclear D gene. CDR1 and CDR2 from the germline V gene are SGDLS and YYNGEE. Trimming shortened V by 4 bases and J by 8 bases, and 11 bases separated the two germline ends. This CDR3 comprises 12 residues. The CDR3 sequence is CASSFQGGTQYF. The DNA of the CDR3 is TGTGCCAGCAGCTTCCAAGGTGGTACGCAGTATTTT.

The genes are TRBV18 and TRBJ1-2; the match to TRBD1 covers 9 bases. Germline-derived CDR1 and CDR2 are KGHSH and LQKENI. V shed 2 bases, J shed 0 bases, and the junction held 4 bases outside the gene matches. The CDR3 sequence is 16 residues long. CDR3 DNA: TGTGCCAGCTCACCAGACAGGGGGGTGGCTAACTATGGCTACACCTTC. It is translated as CASSPDRGVANYGYTF.

The genes are TRBV29-1 and TRBJ1-2; D gene unclear. The CDR3 loop spans 11 amino acids. V was shortened by 5 bases and J by 6 bases, with 10 bases between the two germline ends. Germline V CDR1 and CDR2: SQVTM, ANQGSEA. CDR3 nucleotide sequence: TGCAGCGTTACACCTTTGGATGGCTACACCTTC. Protein sequence: CSVTPLDGYTF. Drawing the rest from reference TRBV29-1 and TRBJ1-2, the complete variable domain is SAVISQKPSRDICQRGTSLTIQCQVDSQVTMMFWYRQQPGQSLTLIATANQGSEATYESGFVIDKFPISRPNLTFSTLTVSNMSPEDSSIYLCSVTPLDGYTFGSGTRLTVV.

This clone was detected only a few times. The chain uses TRBV19 and TRBJ1-6; 7 bases fit TRBD1. The germline V gene has CDR1 LNHDA and CDR2 SQIVND (reference sequence). CDR3 length equals 13 residues. Germline trimming cut 9 bases from V and 6 bases from J; bases unmatched to any gene: 5. CDR3 region: CASQGQFNSPLHF. The DNA of the CDR3 is TGTGCCAGCCAGGGACAGTTTAATTCACCCCTCCACTTT.

V is TRBV9 and J is TRBJ2-2; no clear D. CDR1 SGDLS and CDR2 YYNGEE come from the germline V gene. V was shortened by 2 bases and J by 0 bases, with 5 bases between the two germline ends. CDR3 length equals 14 residues. CDR3: CASSVLSNTGELFF. The CDR3 bases are TGTGCCAGCAGCGTGCTTTCGAACACCGGGGAGCTGTTTTTT.

The rearrangement links TRBV4-1 to TRBJ2-2, with D tentatively TRBD2 (5 bases). Trimming took off 7 bases at V and 4 bases at J, with 13 bases between the two ends. Germline CDR1 reads MGHRA; CDR2 reads YSYEKL. The CDR3 has 14 amino acids. The CDR3 region has the DNA TGCGCCAGCAAGGATATTGAGGGCACCGGGGAGCTGTTTTTT. Residues: CASKDIEGTGELFF.

Relative to its sample, this clone is medium-sized (0.01 to 0.1%). The chain uses TRBV2 and TRBJ2-3; unclear D gene. The CDR3 runs 13 residues. The germline gives CDR1 SNHLY, CDR2 FYNNEI. Between the trimmed V and J ends, which lost 5 bases and 2 bases, there was a span of 8 bases. The CDR3 region has the DNA TGTGCCAGCAGTTCCCAGTCCACAGATACGCAGTATTTT. Its translation is CASSSQSTDTQYF.

The rearrangement links TRBV7-3 to TRBJ1-4; no reliable D call. Trimming pared 5 bases from V and 7 bases from J, leaving 14 bases between. CDR1 is SGHTA, CDR2 FQGTGA, per germline. The CDR3 length is 14 residues. As DNA, the CDR3 is TGTGCCAGCAGCGCGGGATTCGGTAGTGAAAAACTGTTTTTT. Translated, it gives CASSAGFGSEKLFF.

The CDR3 protein is CASSLQGRNEQFF. CDR3 nucleotides: TGTGCCAGCAGCCTACAGGGGAGAAATGAGCAGTTCTTC. The chain employs TRBV2 and TRBJ2-1; 7 bases are shared with TRBD1. The germline V gene encodes CDR1 SNHLY and CDR2 FYNNEI. Germline trimming cut 6 bases from V and 7 bases from J; bases unmatched to any gene: 6. There are 13 residues in the CDR3. Full variable domain (missing parts from reference TRBV2 and TRBJ2-1): EPEVTQTPSHQVTQMGQEVILRCVPISNHLYFYWYRQILGQKVEFLVSFYNNEISEKSEIFDDQFSVERPDGSNFTLKIRSTKLEDSAMYFCASSLQGRNEQFFGPGTRLTVL.

CDR3 residues: CASSFGSNTEAFF. DNA of the CDR3: TGTGCCAGCAGCTTCGGGTCGAACACTGAAGCTTTCTTT. This chain joins TRBV7-2 and TRBJ1-1, with D unclear. Germline values: CDR1 SGHTA, CDR2 FQGNSA. Trimming shortened V by 3 bases and J by 1 base, and 6 bases separated the two germline ends. The CDR3 has 13 amino acids.

V usage is TRBV4-2 and J usage is TRBJ1-2; the match to TRBD1 covers 8 bases. The CDR3 has 15 residues. Germline V gives CDR1 LGHNA, CDR2 YNFKEQ. V lost 0 bases and J lost 6; bases outside the gene matches: 6. The CDR3 region is CASSQEGTGPNGYTF. The CDR3 nucleotides read TGTGCCAGCAGCCAAGAGGGGACAGGACCAAATGGCTACACCTTC.

The chain uses TRBV2 and TRBJ1-2; D is possibly TRBD1 (6 bases). Germline assignment: CDR1 SNHLY and CDR2 FYNNEI. The CDR3 totals 15 residues. Between the trimmed V and J ends, which lost 0 bases and 2 bases, there was a span of 10 bases. As DNA, the CDR3 is TGTGCCAGCAGTGAAGCGCGGACAGCGAACTATGGCTACACCTTC. It specifies CASSEARTANYGYTF.

The genes are TRBV12-5 and TRBJ2-1; 10 bases are shared with TRBD2. V lost 3 bases and J lost 0; bases outside the gene matches: 8. CDR3 length equals 18 residues. Germline CDR1 and CDR2: LGHNT and FRNRAP. The CDR3 loop reads CASGLGTSGVSSYNEQFF. Here the CDR3 DNA reads TGTGCTAGTGGTTTAGGAACTAGCGGGGTCAGCTCCTACAATGAGCAGTTCTTC. The variable domain in full, completed from reference TRBV12-5 and TRBJ2-1, reads DARVTQTPRHKVTEMGQEVTMRCQPILGHNTVFWYRQTMMQGLELLAYFRNRAPLDDSGMPKDRFSAEMPDATLATLKIQPSEPRDSAVYFCASGLGTSGVSSYNEQFFGPGTRLTVL.

The J gene is TRBJ2-1, the V gene TRBV6-5; 16 nucleotides agree with TRBD2. Germline CDR1 is MNHEY and CDR2 is SVGAGI. Losses at the gene ends were 4 bases for V and 7 bases for J; bases not matched to a gene: 4. This CDR3 has 16 amino acids. DNA for the CDR3: TGTGCCAGCAGTTTGGGACTAGCGGGGGGGATGAATGAGCAGTTCTTC. This encodes CASSLGLAGGMNEQFF.

The V gene is TRBV5-1, the J gene TRBJ1-6, with D possibly matching TRBD1 (5 bases). The CDR3 has 16 residues. Germline CDR1 is SGHRS and CDR2 is YFSETQ. V was clipped by 4 bases and J by 1 base, with 12 bases between them. Here the CDR3 reads CASSARVLSYNSPLHF. The CDR3 DNA sequence: TGCGCCAGCAGCGCCAGGGTGTTATCCTATAATTCACCCCTCCACTTT.

This chain connects TRBV6-5 to TRBJ1-5; D gene ambiguous. Germline V gives CDR1 MNHEY, CDR2 SVGAGI. Trimming took 2 bases from V and 2 from J, leaving 4 bases between them. The CDR3 length is 13 residues. CDR3 amino acids: CASSYRRNQPQHF. The CDR3 DNA reads TGTGCCAGCAGTTACCGCCGCAATCAGCCCCAGCATTTT.

The gene calls are TRBV5-4 and TRBJ1-2; D remains ambiguous. Trimming stripped 1 base from V and 4 bases from J, with 17 bases between. The V gene's germline CDR1 is SGHNT and CDR2 YYREEE (reference sequence). This CDR3 contains 16 residues. The CDR3 sequence is CASSLRSGQVGYGYTF. The CDR3, as DNA: TGTGCCAGCAGCTTGAGGTCTGGTCAGGTCGGCTATGGCTACACCTTC.